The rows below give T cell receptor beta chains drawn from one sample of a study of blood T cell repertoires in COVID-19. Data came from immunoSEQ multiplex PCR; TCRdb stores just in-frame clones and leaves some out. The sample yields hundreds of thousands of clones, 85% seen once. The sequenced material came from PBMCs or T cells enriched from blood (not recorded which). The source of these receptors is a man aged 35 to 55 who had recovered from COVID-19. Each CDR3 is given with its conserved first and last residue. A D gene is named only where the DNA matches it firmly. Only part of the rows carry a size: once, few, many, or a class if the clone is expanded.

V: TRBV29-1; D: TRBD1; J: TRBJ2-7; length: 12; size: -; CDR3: CSAGTGEYEQYF; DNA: TGCAGCGCTGGAACAGGGGAATACGAGCAGTACTTC
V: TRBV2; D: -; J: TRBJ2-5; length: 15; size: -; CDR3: CASRTSRADQETQYF; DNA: TGTGCCAGCAGGACCAGCAGGGCGGACCAAGAGACCCAGTACTTC
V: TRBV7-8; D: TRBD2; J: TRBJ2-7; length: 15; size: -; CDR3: CASSVTSGMSYEQYF; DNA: TGTGCCAGCAGCGTGACTAGCGGGATGTCCTACGAGCAGTACTTC
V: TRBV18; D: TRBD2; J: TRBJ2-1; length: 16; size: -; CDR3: CASSPGLAGVYNEQFF; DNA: TGTGCCAGCTCACCGGGGCTAGCGGGAGTCTACAATGAGCAGTTCTTC
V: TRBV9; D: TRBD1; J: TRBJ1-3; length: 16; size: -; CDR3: CASSGGQGVSGNTIYF; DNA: TGTGCCAGCAGCGGGGGACAGGGGGTATCTGGAAACACCATATATTTT
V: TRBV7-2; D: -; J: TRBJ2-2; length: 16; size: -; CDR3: CASSLQGTTNAGELFF; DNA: TGTGCCAGCAGCTTACAGGGGACTACTAATGCCGGGGAGCTGTTTTTT
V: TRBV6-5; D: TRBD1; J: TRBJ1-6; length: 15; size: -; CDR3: CASSYGQGIDSPLHF; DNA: TGTGCCAGCAGTTACGGACAGGGTATTGATTCACCCCTCCACTTT
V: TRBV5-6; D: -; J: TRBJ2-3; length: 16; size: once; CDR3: CASSFVPQISTDTQYF; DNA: TGTGCCAGCAGCTTTGTACCTCAGATTAGCACAGATACGCAGTATTTT
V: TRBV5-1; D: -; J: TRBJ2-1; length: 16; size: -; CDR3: CASSLASASSYNEQFF; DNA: TGCGCCAGCAGCTTGGCTAGCGCGAGCTCCTACAATGAGCAGTTCTTC
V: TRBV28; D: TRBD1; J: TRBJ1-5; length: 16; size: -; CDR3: CASSGMTGFSNQPQHF; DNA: TGTGCCAGCAGTGGGATGACAGGGTTTAGCAATCAGCCCCAGCATTTT
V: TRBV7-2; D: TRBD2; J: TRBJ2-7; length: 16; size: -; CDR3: CASSPRTSGRTDEQYF; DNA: TGTGCCAGCAGCCCCCGGACTAGCGGGAGAACGGACGAGCAGTACTTC
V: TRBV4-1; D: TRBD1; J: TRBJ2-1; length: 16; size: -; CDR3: CASSQVTGLHDNEQFF; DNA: TGCGCCAGCAGCCAAGTGACAGGGCTTCACGACAATGAGCAGTTCTTC
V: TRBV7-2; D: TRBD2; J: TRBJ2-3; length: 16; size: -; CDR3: CASSLWAGGSTDTQYF; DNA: TGTGCCAGCAGCTTATGGGCGGGAGGATCGACAGATACGCAGTATTTT
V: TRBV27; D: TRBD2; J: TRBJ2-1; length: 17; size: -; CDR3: CASKVSGRGSSYNEQFF; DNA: TGTGCCAGCAAGGTTAGCGGGAGAGGAAGCTCCTACAATGAGCAGTTCTTC
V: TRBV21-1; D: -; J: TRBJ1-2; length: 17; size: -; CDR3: CASSTPGEGLLFYGYTF; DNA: TGTGCCAGCAGCACCCCGGGGGAGGGCTTACTGTTCTATGGCTACACCTTC
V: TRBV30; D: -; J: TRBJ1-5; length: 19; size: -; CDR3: CAWSGSTQGGGLRNQPQHF; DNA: TGTGCCTGGAGTGGATCGACACAGGGAGGGGGTTTGCGCAATCAGCCCCAGCATTTT
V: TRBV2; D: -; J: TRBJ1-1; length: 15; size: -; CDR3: CASSATRGMGTEAFF; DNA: TGTGCCAGCAGTGCTACCAGGGGCATGGGAACTGAAGCTTTCTTT
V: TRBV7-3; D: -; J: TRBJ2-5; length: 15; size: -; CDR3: CASSYQRGIGETQYF; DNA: TGTGCCAGCAGCTACCAAAGGGGGATCGGGGAGACCCAGTACTTC
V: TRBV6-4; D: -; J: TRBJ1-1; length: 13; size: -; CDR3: CASSARRGTEAFF; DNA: TGTGCCAGCAGCGCCCGGCGGGGCACTGAAGCTTTCTTT
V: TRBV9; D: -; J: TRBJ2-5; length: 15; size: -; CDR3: CASSVGGANQETQYF; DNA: TGTGCCAGCAGCGTAGGCGGAGCTAATCAAGAGACCCAGTACTTC
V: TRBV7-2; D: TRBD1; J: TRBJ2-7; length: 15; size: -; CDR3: CASSPAGTGIYEQYF; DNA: TGTGCCAGCAGTCCGGCCGGGACAGGGATTTACGAGCAGTACTTC
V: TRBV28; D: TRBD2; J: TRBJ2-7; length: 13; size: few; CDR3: CASRTSDYYEQYF; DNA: TGTGCCAGCAGGACTAGCGACTACTACGAGCAGTACTTC
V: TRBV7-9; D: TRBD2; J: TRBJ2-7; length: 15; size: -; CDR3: CASSPKGTFSGEQYF; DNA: TGTGCCAGCAGCCCCAAGGGGACTTTTAGCGGGGAGCAGTACTTC
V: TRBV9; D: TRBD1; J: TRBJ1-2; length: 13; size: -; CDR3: CASSTTTGDGYTF; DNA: TGTGCCAGCAGCACAACGACAGGGGATGGCTACACCTTC
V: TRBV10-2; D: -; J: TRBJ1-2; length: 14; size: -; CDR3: CASTSLDSNYGYTF; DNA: TGCGCCAGCACCAGTCTTGACTCTAACTATGGCTACACCTTC